These 16 T cell receptor beta chains originate from one sample sequenced in a study of T cell responses to AZD1222 COVID-19 vaccine. Clones were read by immunoSEQ multiplex PCR, and TCRdb kept only the in-frame ones, dropping some. The table records around 160,000 clones, about 91% of them present only once. The sequenced sample was peripheral blood, obtained on day 0 of AZD1222 vaccination. The source of these receptors is an adult in good health.

This clone was recorded once. This rearrangement joins TRBV7-9 to TRBJ2-5, with 7 bases identical to TRBD2. Germline CDR1 and CDR2: SEHNR and FQNEAQ (reference sequence). The CDR3 is made up of 13 amino acids. V was clipped by 6 bases and J by 2 bases; unmatched bases: 3. This CDR3 reads CASRAGEQETQYF. The CDR3 DNA follows: TGTGCCAGCAGGGCGGGGGAACAAGAGACCCAGTACTTC.

This sequence joins TRBV18 and TRBJ1-1, with D possibly matching TRBD1 (5 bases). CDR1 and CDR2 from the germline V gene are KGHSH and LQKENI. The CDR3 length is 14 residues. V gave up 4 bases and J gave up 4 bases, with 13 bases separating them. This CDR3 reads CASSRSGGVTEAFF. CDR3 sequence (DNA): TGTGCCAGCTCACGGTCTGGGGGGGTCACTGAAGCTTTCTTT. Filled out from reference TRBV18 and TRBJ1-1, the complete variable domain reads NAGVMQNPRHLVRRRGQEARLRCSPMKGHSHVYWYRQLPEEGLKFMVYLQKENIIDESGMPKERFSAEFPKEGPSILRIQQVVRGDSAAYFCASSRSGGVTEAFFGQGTRLTVV.

V is TRBV28 and J is TRBJ1-2; no definite D call. The germline CDR1 and CDR2 sequences are MDHEN and SYDVKM. The V and J ends lost 5 bases and 8 bases respectively, with 15 bases between them. The CDR3 runs 13 residues. The CDR3, as DNA: TGTGCCAGCAGTCTACGAGTGAGTGGCGGCTACACCTTC. Its protein product is CASSLRVSGGYTF.

V and J are TRBV14 and TRBJ1-2; D remains ambiguous. CDR3 length equals 14 residues. The germline V gene encodes CDR1 SGHDN and CDR2 FVKESK. The V gene lost 4 bases and the J gene lost 0 bases, with 9 bases spanning the gap. This CDR3 is CASSLGFTNYGYTF. CDR3 DNA: TGTGCCAGCAGCCTCGGCTTCACTAACTATGGCTACACCTTC.

This chain uses TRBV9 with TRBJ1-2; D remains unclear. The CDR3 has 12 residues. Trimming left V 4 bases short and J 3 bases short, with 7 bases between. Germline assignment: CDR1 SGDLS and CDR2 YYNGEE. The CDR3 loop is CASSRPYYGYTF. DNA for the CDR3: TGTGCCAGCAGCCGACCCTACTATGGCTACACCTTC. The full variable domain, in which reference TRBV9 and TRBJ1-2 provide the parts outside the CDR3, is DSGVTQTPKHLITATGQRVTLRCSPRSGDLSVYWYQQSLDQGLQFLIQYYNGEERAKGNILERFSAQQFPDLHSELNLSSLELGDSALYFCASSRPYYGYTFGSGTRLTVV.

J is TRBJ1-5 and V is TRBV7-2; maybe TRBD1 (5 bases). Germline-derived CDR1 and CDR2 are SGHTA and FQGNSA. The CDR3 is 15 amino acids. The ends were cut back, 6 bases at V and 3 bases at J, with 15 bases in the middle. DNA for the CDR3: TGTGCCAGCAGTTCCCCGGGACCGCTCAATCAGCCCCAGCATTTT. Amino acids: CASSSPGPLNQPQHF.

This chain's CDR3 is CATSRGLGGQGGNEQFF. The CDR3 DNA reads as TGTGCCACCAGCAGAGGTCTGGGAGGACAGGGTGGCAATGAGCAGTTCTTC. This chain joins TRBV15 and TRBJ2-1, with TRBD1 matching over 8 bases. Germline V CDR1 and CDR2: LNHNV, YYDKDF (reference sequence). V was clipped by 1 base and J by 6 bases; unmatched bases: 11. CDR3 size: 17 residues.

This clone has just one count. The chain has TRBV4-2 and TRBJ1-3; D unresolved. V was clipped by 4 bases and J by 0 bases, with 13 bases between them. The germline V gene has CDR1 LGHNA and CDR2 YNFKEQ. The CDR3 covers 16 residues. The CDR3 reads CASSPPIGFSGNTIYF. CDR3 nucleotides: TGTGCCAGCAGCCCTCCCATCGGTTTCTCTGGAAACACCATATATTTT.

This clone was counted once. CDR3 region: CASNRGPGNTIYF. In DNA, the CDR3 is TGTGCCAGCAACAGGGGACCTGGAAACACCATATATTTT. The chain combines TRBV3-1 (or the pseudogene TRBV3-2) with TRBJ1-3; 7 positions agree with TRBD1. CDR1 LGHDT and CDR2 YNNKEL come from the germline V gene (reference sequence). Germline trimming cut 7 bases from V and 2 bases from J; bases unmatched to any gene: 2. The CDR3 has 13 residues.

The CDR3 loop reads CASRQGQGAIWSYNSPLHF. CDR3 nucleotides: TGTGCCAGCAGGCAGGGACAGGGGGCTATATGGTCCTATAATTCACCCCTCCACTTT. The chain uses TRBV28 and TRBJ1-6; 12 positions match TRBD1. V gave up 6 bases and J gave up 1 base; unmatched junction bases: 10. The length of the CDR3 is 19 residues. In germline, CDR1 is MDHEN, CDR2 SYDVKM.

The DNA of the CDR3 is TGTGCCTGGAGTACGCAGCACCTTAATGAAAAACTGTTTTTT. As protein: CAWSTQHLNEKLFF. The rearrangement uses TRBV30 and TRBJ1-4; D remains unclear. Per the germline V gene, CDR1 is GTSNPN and CDR2 is SVGIG (reference sequence). This CDR3 comprises 14 residues. V was pared by 2 bases and J by 4 bases, with 11 bases between.

The rearrangement joins TRBV30 to TRBJ2-7, with no clear D. This CDR3 is 12 amino acids long. Germline values: CDR1 GTSNPN, CDR2 SVGIG (reference sequence). Trimming stripped 3 bases from V and 4 bases from J, with 10 bases between. CDR3 amino acids: CAWSQVPYEQYF. DNA for the CDR3: TGTGCCTGGAGCCAGGTCCCTTACGAGCAGTACTTC.

This chain connects TRBV7-2 to TRBJ2-7; D gene uncertain. Germline CDR1 SGHTA, CDR2 FQGNSA. Trimming shortened V by 4 bases and J by 6 bases, and 7 bases separated the two germline ends. CDR3 length: 11 residues. The CDR3 sequence: CASSSRFEQYF. The CDR3 DNA reads TGTGCCAGCAGCTCCAGATTCGAGCAGTACTTC.

The chain is built from TRBV6-5 and TRBJ1-1; tentative D call: TRBD1 (5 bases). Looked up from germline, CDR1 is MNHEY and CDR2 is SVGAGI. With 8 bases removed from V and 2 bases from J, the gap between germline ends came to 15 bases. The CDR3 runs to 14 residues. DNA of the CDR3: TGTGCCAGCTATGGAGGGGCGGGAAACACTGAAGCTTTCTTT. It yields the protein CASYGGAGNTEAFF.

This clone has just a few counts. V and J are TRBV27 and TRBJ2-3; 10 nucleotides agree with TRBD2. Germline loops: CDR1 MNHEY, CDR2 SMNVEV (reference sequence). Trimming at V came to 5 bases and at J to 6 bases, leaving 14 bases not matched to a gene. The CDR3 contains 17 residues. The CDR3 region is CASSPFYLAGELDTQYF. Written as DNA, the CDR3 is TGTGCCAGCAGTCCCTTTTACCTAGCGGGGGAATTGGATACGCAGTATTTT.

The rearrangement links TRBV19 to TRBJ2-1; D is possibly TRBD1 (6 bases). Germline CDR1 and CDR2: LNHDA and SQIVND (reference sequence). The germline V and J ends were trimmed by 6 bases and 5 bases, with 17 bases remaining between them. This CDR3 region has 15 residues. CDR3 DNA: TGTGCCAGTAGCCGATTGAGGGACAAGCACAATGAGCAGTTCTTC. Translating gives CASSRLRDKHNEQFF.